This entry features one T cell receptor beta chain sequence. TCRdb's table, derived via immunoSEQ multiplex PCR, lists solely in-frame clones and lacks some. The top ten hold roughly 9.2% of the sample, which has 150,000 or so clones, roughly 83% seen once. Trimming pared 3 bases from V and 7 bases from J, leaving 8 bases between. CDR1 and CDR2 from the germline V gene are SGHRS and YFSETQ. The CDR3 is 11 residues long. These data come from a study of blood T cell repertoires in COVID-19. Looking at the study overall: Material from acute and convalescent COVID-19 was sourced from the United States, Italy and Spain.

This receptor was identified in a man over 45 who had recovered from COVID-19. The chain has TRBV5-1 and TRBJ2-7; no reliable D call. The material sequenced was PBMCs or T cells enriched from blood (not recorded which). The CDR3 DNA reads as TGCGCCAGCAGCTCCGCCGGGGAGCAGTACTTC. Residues: CASSSAGEQYF.